The 25 T cell receptor beta chains presented below share a single source sample, sequenced in a study of blood T cell repertoires in COVID-19. Sequenced by immunoSEQ multiplex PCR; TCRdb stores in-frame clones only, minus some. The sample consists of under 250,000 clones, 65% to 90% of them appearing once. The specimen sequenced was PBMCs or T cells enriched from blood (not recorded which). All receptors derive from a woman between 50 and 59 years old with acute COVID-19.

Notes on this clone: The junction departs from the called germline gene at one end, perhaps through a read error. The V gene is TRBV7-7, the J gene TRBJ2-1, with D tentatively TRBD2 (6 bases). The CDR3 is made up of 18 amino acids. Germline values: CDR1 SSHAT, CDR2 FNYEAQ (reference sequence). The CDR3 protein is CASSPGWIGGKTYNEQFF. The CDR3 DNA is TGTGCTAGCAGCCCAGGGTGGATCGGGGGTAAGACCTACAATGAGCAGTTCTTC.

The V gene is TRBV5-6, the J gene TRBJ2-2; 8 nucleotides match TRBD1. This CDR3 spans 17 amino acids. Germline V CDR1 and CDR2: SGHDT, YYEEEE. The J segment lost 1 base and the V segment lost 1 base, leaving 6 bases of the junction unmatched. Here the CDR3 reads CASSLTGGRENTGELFF. CDR3 bases: TGTGCCAGCAGCTTGACAGGGGGACGCGAGAACACCGGGGAGCTGTTTTTT.

The rearrangement joins TRBV30 to TRBJ2-2; tentatively, D is TRBD2 (5 bases). Trimming shortened V by 2 bases and J by 4 bases, and 14 bases separated the two germline ends. The germline V gene encodes CDR1 GTSNPN and CDR2 SVGIG (reference sequence). This CDR3 spans 15 amino acids. Here the CDR3 reads CAWSRMPGFTGELFF. CDR3 nucleotides: TGTGCCTGGAGTCGCATGCCGGGGTTCACCGGGGAGCTGTTTTTT.

V is TRBV4-1 and J is TRBJ1-3; perhaps TRBD1 as D (6 bases). CDR1 and CDR2 from the germline V gene are MGHRA and YSYEKL. The CDR3 consists of 16 residues. The germline V and J ends were trimmed by 0 bases and 2 bases, with 11 bases remaining between them. The DNA of the CDR3 is TGCGCCAGCAGCCAAGACAGGGGTTGGGCTGGAAACACCATATATTTT. Its protein product is CASSQDRGWAGNTIYF.

The chain joins TRBV10-1 to TRBJ1-1, with 7 bases identical to TRBD1. The CDR3 runs 15 residues. The germline V gene encodes CDR1 WNHNN and CDR2 SYGVQD (reference sequence). After removal of 2 bases from V and 3 bases from J, the junction contained 6 bases not matched to a gene. The CDR3: CASSEKGGAYTEAFF. CDR3 nucleotide sequence: TGCGCCAGCAGTGAGAAAGGGGGCGCATACACTGAAGCTTTCTTT.

As for this clone: Its ends do not fully match the called genes, so a read error is possible. The rearrangement joins TRBV7-7 to TRBJ2-5, with TRBD2 matching over 7 bases. This CDR3 is built from 15 residues. Per germline, CDR1 SSHAT and CDR2 FNYEAQ (reference sequence). The CDR3 is CASSSPGLPQETQYF. As DNA, the CDR3 is TGTGCTAGCAGCTCTCCGGGACTACCGCAAGAGACCCAGTACTTC.

This chain links TRBV5-1 with TRBJ1-2, with 8 nucleotides matching TRBD1. The CDR3 has 16 residues. Germline V lookup: CDR1 SGHRS, CDR2 YFSETQ. V trimming: 4 bases; J trimming: 4 bases; junction bases outside the gene matches: 12. DNA for the CDR3: TGCGCCAGCAGCATATTACAGGGGGGTGGCCCCTATGGCTACACCTTC. It encodes CASSILQGGGPYGYTF.

The gene calls are TRBV30 and TRBJ1-5, with D hard to call. CDR1 is GTSNPN and CDR2 is SVGIG in the germline V gene (reference sequence). Between the trimmed V and J ends, which lost 6 bases and 7 bases, there was a span of 13 bases. There are 12 residues in the CDR3. Here the CDR3 DNA reads TGTGCCTGTGAGGACGGAGGACAGCCCCAGCATTTT. As protein: CACEDGGQPQHF.

V gene TRBV30 combines with J gene TRBJ1-6; D remains ambiguous. Trimming shortened V by 6 bases and J by 6 bases, and 12 bases separated the two germline ends. This CDR3 spans 13 amino acids. CDR1 is GTSNPN and CDR2 is SVGIG in the germline V gene (reference sequence). CDR3 region: CACHSGFNSPLHF. The CDR3 DNA reads as TGTGCCTGTCATTCGGGATTTAATTCACCCCTCCACTTT. The complete variable domain, with remaining parts taken from reference TRBV30 and TRBJ1-6, reads SQTIHQWPATLVQPVGSPLSLECTVEGTSNPNLYWYRQAAGRGLQLLFYSVGIGQISSEVPQNLSASRPQDRQFILSSKKLLLSDSGFYLCACHSGFNSPLHFGNGTRLTVT.

The chain is built from TRBV9 and TRBJ1-2; TRBD1 is a possible D gene (5 bases). Trimming shortened V by 5 bases and J by 8 bases, and 19 bases separated the two germline ends. There are 14 residues in the CDR3. Germline loops: CDR1 SGDLS, CDR2 YYNGEE. The CDR3 bases are TGTGCCAGCAGGGCGGGGCCTTACGGAGGGGGCTACACCTTC. Amino acids: CASRAGPYGGGYTF.

The rearrangement links TRBV6-5 to TRBJ1-2; no clear D gene. The CDR3 covers 13 residues. Germline V lookup: CDR1 MNHEY, CDR2 SVGAGI. Trimming removed 7 bases at V and 8 bases at J, with 17 bases between. Here the CDR3 reads CASTGGVKYGYTF. CDR3 DNA: TGTGCCAGCACCGGCGGCGTAAAATACGGCTACACCTTC.

This clone was seen only once. This rearrangement joins TRBV6-6 to TRBJ2-7; perhaps TRBD1 as D (5 bases). CDR1 is MNHNY and CDR2 is SVGAGI in the germline V gene (reference sequence). This CDR3 has 15 residues. V lost 2 bases to trimming and J lost 0 bases, with 11 bases between them. CDR3 sequence reads: CASSYLGASSYEQYF. The DNA of the CDR3 is TGTGCCAGCAGTTACCTAGGGGCGAGCTCCTACGAGCAGTACTTC.

The rearrangement joins TRBV28 to TRBJ1-6; 10 nucleotides match TRBD1. This CDR3 has 15 amino acids. After removal of 5 bases from V and 7 bases from J, the junction contained 5 bases not matched to a gene. Germline assignment: CDR1 MDHEN and CDR2 SYDVKM. CDR3 in amino acids: CASSHRDRGNSPLHF. The CDR3 DNA is TGTGCCAGCAGTCATCGGGACAGGGGAAATTCACCCCTCCACTTT.

This CDR3 is CASSRDTGFVYEQFF. The CDR3 DNA sequence: TGTGCCAGCTCACGGGACACGGGTTTTGTCTATGAGCAGTTCTTC. The rearrangement uses TRBV18 and TRBJ2-1, with TRBD1 as a possible D gene (6 bases). This CDR3 is 15 amino acids long. V dropped 4 bases and J dropped 8 bases, with 18 bases sitting between them. Per germline, CDR1 KGHSH and CDR2 LQKENI. Drawing the rest from reference TRBV18 and TRBJ2-1, the complete variable domain is NAGVMQNPRHLVRRRGQEARLRCSPMKGHSHVYWYRQLPEEGLKFMVYLQKENIIDESGMPKERFSAEFPKEGPSILRIQQVVRGDSAAYFCASSRDTGFVYEQFFGPGTRLTVL.

The genes are TRBV16 and TRBJ1-5; D gene ambiguous. With 4 bases removed from V and 2 bases from J, the gap between germline ends came to 12 bases. This CDR3 region has 15 residues. Per germline, CDR1 KGHSY and CDR2 FQNENV. The CDR3 sequence is CASSPGGEGNQPQHF. DNA of the CDR3: TGTGCCAGCAGCCCCGGCGGGGAGGGCAATCAGCCCCAGCATTTT.

The chain combines TRBV6-5 with TRBJ1-2; TRBD1 agrees at 8 bases. CDR3 length equals 15 residues. Germline CDR1 is MNHEY and CDR2 is SVGAGI. With 6 bases clipped from V and 4 bases from J, the junction kept 10 bases outside the gene matches. For the CDR3, the DNA is TGTGCCAGCAGCTCCTCTGGGACAGGACGCTATGGCTACACCTTC. Its protein is CASSSSGTGRYGYTF.

This chain links TRBV7-2 with TRBJ2-7; 11 positions match TRBD2. The CDR3 length is 14 residues. With 5 bases clipped from V and 4 bases from J, the junction kept 4 bases outside the gene matches. Per the germline V gene, CDR1 is SGHTA and CDR2 is FQGNSA. The CDR3 bases are TGTGCCAGCAGCCTGACTAGCGGGACTTACGAGCAGTACTTC. This translates into CASSLTSGTYEQYF. Drawing the rest from reference TRBV7-2 and TRBJ2-7, the complete variable domain is GAGVSQSPSNKVTEKGKDVELRCDPISGHTALYWYRQSLGQGLEFLIYFQGNSAPDKSGLPSDRFSAERTGGSVSTLTIQRTQQEDSAVYLCASSLTSGTYEQYFGPGTRLTVT.

As concerns this clone: This same CDR3 is encoded by further DNA sequences in the sample. The J gene is TRBJ2-1, the V gene TRBV27; 8 positions match TRBD2. This CDR3 contains 15 residues. The germline V gene encodes CDR1 MNHEY and CDR2 SMNVEV (reference sequence). Trimming at V came to 4 bases and at J to 1 base, leaving 3 bases not matched to a gene. For the CDR3, the DNA is TGTGCCAGCAGTTGGGGCGGGGGGTCCTACAATGAGCAGTTCTTC. As protein: CASSWGGGSYNEQFF.

In its sample, this clone was seen once. The chain combines TRBV7-2 with TRBJ1-2, with 7 bases lining up with TRBD1. Germline CDR1 is SGHTA and CDR2 is FQGNSA. V dropped 7 bases and J dropped 5; count of bases not matched to a gene: 13. This CDR3 contains 15 residues. CDR3 nucleotides: TGTGCCAGCACGCCGAGACAGGGAGAGGCTTATGGCTACACCTTC. Translation gives CASTPRQGEAYGYTF.

This clone was found a few times. Other DNA sequences in this sample translate to the same CDR3. This sequence joins TRBV14 and TRBJ2-7; no firm D call. Germline V gene data show CDR1 as SGHDN and CDR2 as FVKESK. This CDR3 is 13 amino acids long. Trimming stripped 1 base from V and 2 bases from J, with 6 bases between. This CDR3 reads CASSQVRAYEQYF. The CDR3 DNA sequence: TGTGCCAGCAGCCAAGTACGGGCCTACGAGCAGTACTTC.

The chain couples TRBV5-5 to TRBJ1-2; D not resolved. From germline, CDR1 is SGHKS and CDR2 YYEKEE (reference sequence). Trimming took 2 bases from V and 7 from J, leaving 27 bases between them. There are 18 residues in the CDR3. CDR3 protein: CASSFRNTQHALPGGYTF. The CDR3 DNA reads TGTGCCAGCAGCTTCCGTAACACACAACATGCCCTCCCTGGTGGCTACACCTTC.

CDR3 loop: CSGQDRVSDTEAFF. The CDR3 bases are TGCAGCGGACAAGACAGGGTATCGGACACTGAAGCTTTCTTT. This chain joins TRBV29-1 and TRBJ1-1, with 7 bases lining up with TRBD1. This CDR3 is built from 14 residues. The V gene's germline CDR1 is SQVTM and CDR2 ANQGSEA. The ends lost 7 bases at V and 3 bases at J; junction bases unmatched: 11.

V is TRBV30 and J is TRBJ2-2; no reliable D call. This CDR3 is 14 amino acids long. Germline V gene data show CDR1 as GTSNPN and CDR2 as SVGIG (reference sequence). The V end lost 1 base, the J end lost 2 bases, and 8 bases lay between the germline ends. The CDR3 nucleotides read TGTGCCTGGAGTGCCCCTCCTAACACCGGGGAGCTGTTTTTT. Translation gives CAWSAPPNTGELFF.

This clone has a single count. The chain joins TRBV19 to TRBJ2-7; D might be TRBD2 (5 bases). The CDR3 covers 15 residues. V was pared by 5 bases and J by 0 bases, with 14 bases between. The V gene's germline CDR1 is LNHDA and CDR2 SQIVND (reference sequence). The CDR3 loop is CASSPSGDSSYEQYF. The CDR3 nucleotides read TGTGCCAGTAGTCCCTCCGGGGATAGCTCCTACGAGCAGTACTTC.

The chain joins TRBV10-3 to TRBJ1-2, with TRBD1 identical over 12 bases. Germline trimming cut 7 bases from V and 1 base from J; bases unmatched to any gene: 7. Per the germline V gene, CDR1 is ENHRY and CDR2 is SYGVKD. The CDR3 extends over 16 amino acids. The CDR3 DNA is TGTGCCATCACTCCGGGACAGGGGGCCGGTAACTATGGCTACACCTTC. The encoded protein is CAITPGQGAGNYGYTF.